This passage covers 7 T cell receptor beta chains from one sample sequenced in a study of T cells in Graves' hyperthyroidism and ophthalmopathy. From RNA transcripts, TCR beta CDR3 regions were amplified. During a first-round RT-PCR of the TCR CDR3, the HTBI primer set was used. MiXCR, applied by TCRdb to the multiplex PCR reads, yields one record per CDR3 protein. In the table there are fewer than 400,000 distinct CDR3 sequences, about 14% of which are singletons. The specimen was blood. All receptors come from a man over 45 with Graves' ophthalmopathy.

This clonotype was seen repeatedly, ten times or more. The chain has TRBV20-1 and TRBJ2-1, with 9 positions matching TRBD2. The CDR3 is made up of 13 amino acids. V lost 8 bases to trimming and J lost 9 bases; unmatched junction nucleotides: 11. Germline V lookup: CDR1 DFQATT, CDR2 SNEGSKA (reference sequence). The CDR3 coding sequence is TGCAGTCCCCAGGGCGGGAGGGCCGGTGAGCAGTTCTTC. It yields the protein CSPQGGRAGEQFF.

This clonotype was recorded at least ten times. This chain joins TRBV5-1 and TRBJ2-1; 9 bases match TRBD2. The germline V gene has CDR1 SGHRS and CDR2 YFSETQ. The CDR3 is 18 amino acids. The junction had 12 bases not matched to a gene; V was cut back by 1 base and J by 4 bases. The CDR3 loop reads CASSLYPALAGLYNEQFF. Here the CDR3 DNA reads TGCGCCAGCAGCTTGTATCCTGCACTAGCGGGTCTATACAATGAGCAGTTCTTC.

To note about this clonotype: A junction end diverges from the germline sequence, so it may reflect a read error. The rearrangement uses TRBV10-3 and TRBJ2-2, with 7 bases identical to TRBD1. Germline CDR1 is ENHRY and CDR2 is SYGVKD. This CDR3 contains 15 residues. The CDR3 here is CAISDDRVNTGEPFF. The CDR3 nucleotides read TGTGCCATCAGCGATGACAGGGTGAACACCGGGGAGCCGTTTTTT.

This clonotype has only a few counts. The V gene is TRBV5-1, the J gene TRBJ2-7; D assignment may be TRBD1 or TRBD2 (5 bases each). Trimming stripped 5 bases from V and 4 bases from J, with 19 bases between. The length of the CDR3 is 15 residues. Germline V CDR1 and CDR2: SGHRS, YFSETQ. CDR3 nucleotides: TGCGCCAGCAGGCTGGCCGGGACCGACAGTTACGAGCAGTACTTC. Translation gives CASRLAGTDSYEQYF.

This clonotype occurred many times. V gene TRBV5-1 combines with J gene TRBJ2-7; maybe TRBD2 (7 bases). Trimming took 4 bases from V and 0 from J, leaving 14 bases between them. The CDR3 totals 15 residues. Germline V CDR1 and CDR2: SGHRS, YFSETQ. CDR3 sequence (DNA): TGCGCCAGCAGCGGGGGCGGGAGACTCTCCTACGAGCAGTACTTC. Translation gives CASSGGGRLSYEQYF.

This clonotype has just a few counts. The chain combines TRBV12-3 or TRBV12-4 with TRBJ2-1; D not resolved. The CDR3 is 11 residues long. Between the trimmed V and J ends, which lost 7 bases and 7 bases, there was a span of 8 bases. In DNA form, the CDR3 reads TGTGCCAGCACCACCGAAAATGAGCAGTTCTTC. Residues: CASTTENEQFF.

This clonotype has at least ten counts. The chain combines TRBV18 with TRBJ2-7; D not resolved. Germline V gene data show CDR1 as KGHSH and CDR2 as LQKENI. This CDR3 is built from 12 residues. V was pared by 4 bases and J by 4 bases, with 8 bases between. The CDR3 nucleotides read TGTGCCAGCTCACGCGACCGGTACGAGCAGTACTTC. It codes for CASSRDRYEQYF. The variable domain in full, with the rest retrieved from reference TRBV18 and TRBJ2-7, is NAGVMQNPRHLVRRRGQEARLRCSPMKGHSHVYWYRQLPEEGLKFMVYLQKENIIDESGMPKERFSAEFPKEGPSILRIQQVVRGDSAAYFCASSRDRYEQYFGPGTRLTVT.